This T cell receptor beta chain is from a study of T cells in Graves' hyperthyroidism and ophthalmopathy. Study-level points and caveats: Ophthalmopathy cases were set apart from stable hyperthyroidism by a 13 V-J model. Blood samples included most of the expanded thyroid clonotypes exceeding 0.001.

The table lists this clonotype with many counts. The target antigen is unknown. Patients were excluded because of uncontrolled infection, other autoimmune disease, pregnancy or lactation. The PBMCs had their origin in 10 ml of fresh peripheral blood. Amplification of TCR beta CDR3 regions was performed using RNA transcripts as template. HTBI primers drove first-round RT-PCR of the TCR CDR3. TCRdb reanalysed the multiplex PCR reads using MiXCR and keeps one entry per CDR3 protein. This sample yields some 180,000 distinct CDR3 sequences, of which less than 20% are seen a single time; about 56% belongs to the top ten. The CDR3 has 14 residues. With 3 bases clipped from V and 0 bases from J, the junction kept 5 bases outside the gene matches. Per germline, CDR1 DFQATT and CDR2 SNEGSKA (reference sequence).

The receptor was isolated from a woman aged 50 to 65 with Graves' hyperthyroidism. Material for sequencing was blood. The chain has TRBV20-1 and TRBJ2-7; 7 bases are shared with TRBD2. The CDR3 nucleotides are TGCAGTGCTAGCATTACTAGCGCCTCCTACGAGCAGTACTTC. This codes for CSASITSASYEQYF.